Listed below are T cell receptor beta chains from one sample, sequenced in a study of beta chain features in type 1 diabetes. Some clones are missing from TCRdb's copy, which holds only in-frame ones; the method was immunoSEQ multiplex PCR. Here the sample spans tens of thousands of clones, roughly 34% being singletons. The sample comprised stem cell memory CD4+ T cells from blood. The source of these receptors is a woman younger than 30 in good health. Each CDR3 is given with its conserved first and last residue. The order of the fields is D gene, clone size, J gene, V gene, CDR3 protein, CDR3 DNA. The D gene is left open where the match is weak. Clone size is shown for a subset of rows, as once, few, many or a class of expanded clone.

>-|-|TRBJ1-1|TRBV4-2
CASARFGTEAFF
TGTGCCAGCGCCAGGTTCGGCACTGAAGCTTTCTTT
>TRBD2|-|TRBJ2-3|TRBV5-1
CASSSPHAGGTDTQYF
TGCGCCAGCAGCAGTCCCCACGCGGGAGGCACAGATACGCAGTATTTT
>TRBD1|few|TRBJ1-1|TRBV5-1
CASSYGQGRTEAFF
TGCGCCAGCAGCTATGGACAGGGACGAACTGAAGCTTTCTTT
>-|once|TRBJ2-3|TRBV5-8
CASSANRVQEDTQYF
TGTGCCAGCAGCGCAAACAGGGTCCAAGAAGATACGCAGTATTTT
>-|-|TRBJ1-2|TRBV18
CASSPGGVDGYTF
TGTGCCAGCTCTCCGGGGGGAGTTGATGGCTACACCTTC
>-|few|TRBJ2-3|TRBV30
CAWSSGASTDTQYF
TGTGCCTGGAGTAGTGGAGCTAGCACAGATACGCAGTATTTT
>-|-|TRBJ2-5|TRBV6-1
CASSERVETQYF
TGTGCCAGCAGTGAACGGGTGGAGACCCAGTACTTC
>-|-|TRBJ1-5|TRBV4-1
CASSQDWAASNQPQHF
TGCGCCAGCAGCCAAGATTGGGCTGCATCGAATCAGCCCCAGCATTTT
>TRBD2|few|TRBJ2-1|TRBV7-9
CASSLAGGEFF
TGTGCCAGCAGCTTAGCGGGGGGGGAGTTCTTC
>TRBD1|few|TRBJ1-1|TRBV9
CASSRPDRGNTEAFF
TGTGCCAGCAGCAGACCGGACAGGGGCAATACTGAAGCTTTCTTT
>TRBD1|few|TRBJ2-3|TRBV5-1
CASSSRGRGPDTQYF
TGCGCCAGCAGCTCCCGGGGCAGGGGGCCAGATACGCAGTATTTT
>-|-|TRBJ2-1|TRBV15
CATSTDSLGRSNEQFF
TGTGCCACCAGCACCGACTCACTGGGGCGATCCAATGAGCAGTTCTTC
>TRBD1|-|TRBJ2-7|TRBV7-2
CASSPISGTGSYEQYF
TGTGCCAGCAGCCCTATCTCCGGGACAGGCTCCTACGAGCAGTACTTC
>-|few|TRBJ2-3|TRBV5-1
CASSRGADTDTQYF
TGCGCCAGCAGCCGAGGAGCTGACACAGATACGCAGTATTTT
>-|-|TRBJ1-3|TRBV5-1
CASSVDGPRGTIYF
TGCGCCAGCAGCGTAGACGGTCCTCGAGGAACCATATATTTT
>TRBD1|-|TRBJ1-2|TRBV19
CASAIGTGTYGYTF
TGTGCCAGTGCTATTGGGACAGGGACCTATGGCTACACCTTC
>-|few|TRBJ2-1|TRBV7-2
CASSLVYNNEQFF
TGTGCCAGCAGCTTAGTCTATAACAATGAGCAGTTCTTC
>TRBD2|-|TRBJ2-1|TRBV5-1
CASSLTSGMRDEQFF
TGCGCCAGCAGCTTGACAAGCGGGATGAGGGATGAGCAGTTCTTC
>TRBD1|few|TRBJ2-5|TRBV30
CAWSVHRGETQYF
TGTGCCTGGAGTGTACACAGGGGCGAGACCCAGTACTTC
>TRBD1|-|TRBJ1-1|TRBV6-6
CASRTSQGAGSTEAFF
TGTGCCAGCAGAACCTCACAGGGGGCAGGGAGCACTGAAGCTTTCTTT
>-|few|TRBJ2-5|TRBV21-1
CASSKARDGPLRQGYQETQYF
TGTGCCAGCAGCAAAGCGAGGGATGGGCCCTTAAGACAGGGCTACCAAGAGACCCAGTACTTC
>-|-|TRBJ1-2|TRBV30
CAWSLVPGGYTF
TGTGCCTGGAGTCTTGTACCGGGGGGCTACACCTTC
>-|-|TRBJ2-1|TRBV11-3
CASSLTEYNEQFF
TGTGCCAGCAGCTTGACGGAGTACAATGAGCAGTTCTTC
>TRBD1|few|TRBJ2-7|TRBV18
CASSPGQGVSYEQYF
TGTGCCAGCTCACCCGGACAGGGTGTCTCCTACGAGCAGTACTTC
>TRBD2|-|TRBJ2-3|TRBV5-1
CASSFNSGRAGTDTQYF
TGCGCCAGCAGCTTTAATAGCGGGAGGGCCGGCACAGATACGCAGTATTTT
>TRBD1|few|TRBJ1-1|TRBV28
CASSLDRGNTEAFF
TGTGCCAGCAGTTTGGACAGGGGGAACACTGAAGCTTTCTTT
>TRBD1|once|TRBJ1-1|TRBV7-9
CASSPGTGGEAFF
TGTGCCAGCAGCCCCGGGACAGGGGGTGAAGCTTTCTTT
>-|few|TRBJ2-3|TRBV5-1
CASSLAGEGGDTQYF
TGCGCCAGCAGCTTGGCCGGTGAGGGCGGAGATACGCAGTATTTT
>TRBD1|-|TRBJ2-5|TRBV9
CASSERADTGGETQYF
TGTGCCAGCAGCGAGAGGGCGGATACAGGGGGAGAGACCCAGTACTTC
>-|-|TRBJ1-1|TRBV7-2
CASSLGRLMNTEAFF
TGTGCCAGCAGCTTAGGCAGACTCATGAACACTGAAGCTTTCTTT
>-|few|TRBJ1-5|TRBV10-3
CAIRRPGSGPQHF
TGTGCCATCAGACGGCCAGGGTCAGGGCCCCAGCATTTT
>-|few|TRBJ2-3|TRBV11-2
CASSLAVDTQYF
TGTGCCAGCAGCTTAGCGGTGGATACGCAGTATTTT
>TRBD1|few|TRBJ2-1|TRBV28
CASSVPGQLYNEQFF
TGTGCCAGCAGTGTCCCGGGACAGCTCTACAATGAGCAGTTCTTC
>TRBD1|-|TRBJ2-7|TRBV29-1
CSVRTGGTYEQYF
TGCAGCGTGAGGACAGGGGGGACTTACGAGCAGTACTTC
>-|-|TRBJ2-1|TRBV5-1
CASSFSYEQFF
TGCGCCAGCAGCTTCTCGTATGAGCAGTTCTTC
>-|few|TRBJ1-5|TRBV29-1
CSVGAGDQPQHF
TGCAGCGTTGGGGCAGGGGATCAGCCCCAGCATTTT
>TRBD2|-|TRBJ2-5|TRBV5-1
CASSPGLAGETQYF
TGCGCCAGCAGCCCGGGACTAGCGGGTGAGACCCAGTACTTC
>-|-|TRBJ2-2|TRBV6-1
CASTQAPGELFF
TGTGCCAGCACGCAGGCTCCCGGGGAGCTGTTTTTT
>TRBD2|-|TRBJ2-7|TRBV13
CASSLGLAGHYEQYF
TGTGCCAGCAGCTTGGGACTAGCGGGGCACTACGAGCAGTACTTC
>-|few|TRBJ1-3|TRBV30
CAWSVAGALSSGNTIYF
TGTGCCTGGAGTGTGGCAGGGGCACTGAGCTCTGGAAACACCATATATTTT
>TRBD2|few|TRBJ2-2|TRBV11-1
CASSRRLAGEGELFF
TGTGCCAGCAGCCGACGACTAGCGGGAGAGGGGGAGCTGTTTTTT
>-|few|TRBJ1-1|TRBV5-6
CASSFWNTEAFF
TGTGCCAGCAGCTTCTGGAACACTGAAGCTTTCTTT
>-|few|TRBJ2-7|TRBV5-1
CASRVDGTSSYEQYF
TGCGCCAGCAGAGTGGACGGGACAAGCTCCTACGAGCAGTACTTC
>TRBD1|few|TRBJ2-2|TRBV18
CASSPRGVRRGLPGELFF
TGTGCCAGCTCACCCCGAGGAGTGCGCAGGGGGCTACCCGGGGAGCTGTTTTTT